The 7 T cell receptor beta chains below come from one sample, sequenced in a study of OX40 agonist ivuxolimab in advanced cancers. The protocol was immunoSEQ multiplex PCR, while the TCRdb copy is restricted to in-frame clones and leaves out a portion. Of 72,000 or so clones listed, roughly 80% are singletons. The sequencing here drew on CD4+ or CD8+ T cells sorted from blood, taken in a trial of the OX40 agonist ivuxolimab. The receptors originated from an adult with an advanced solid tumor such as melanoma, head and neck, liver or kidney cancer.

The rearrangement uses TRBV19 and TRBJ1-1; TRBD1 aligns across 7 bases. Germline loops: CDR1 LNHDA, CDR2 SQIVND (reference sequence). V was pared by 8 bases and J by 14 bases, with 11 bases of the junction left unmatched. The CDR3 has 11 residues. The CDR3 bases are TGTGCCAGTGGGGACAGCCGGATTGGGTTCTTT. Amino acids: CASGDSRIGFF.

The chain links TRBV19 to TRBJ1-5; TRBD1 matches 8 bases. The CDR3 covers 18 residues. Germline CDR1 LNHDA, CDR2 SQIVND (reference sequence). V dropped 4 bases and J dropped 0; count of bases not matched to a gene: 11. For the CDR3, the DNA is TGTGCCAGTAGTAAGGACTCAGGGGGCGCCGCTAGCAATCAGCCCCAGCATTTT. This encodes CASSKDSGGAASNQPQHF. Full variable domain (missing parts from reference TRBV19 and TRBJ1-5): DGGITQSPKYLFRKEGQNVTLSCEQNLNHDAMYWYRQDPGQGLRLIYYSQIVNDFQKGDIAEGYSVSREKKESFPLTVTSAQKNPTAFYLCASSKDSGGAASNQPQHFGDGTRLSIL.

This clone was counted a few times. The rearrangement links TRBV9 to TRBJ1-1; 7 bases are shared with TRBD1. This CDR3 has 14 amino acids. The germline V gene encodes CDR1 SGDLS and CDR2 YYNGEE. The junction had 4 bases not matched to a gene; V was cut back by 4 bases and J by 1 base. DNA for the CDR3: TGTGCCAGCAGCCCCAGGACAGGGAACACTGAAGCTTTCTTT. This sequence encodes CASSPRTGNTEAFF.

The rearrangement joins TRBV10-1 to TRBJ2-3, with 15 bases that match TRBD2. The germline V gene has CDR1 WNHNN and CDR2 SYGVQD (reference sequence). The CDR3 is made up of 16 amino acids. V lost 5 bases and J lost 8; bases outside the gene matches: 8. CDR3 residues: CASSSGTSGGWGTQYF. CDR3 coding DNA: TGCGCCAGCAGTTCCGGGACTAGCGGGGGGTGGGGTACGCAGTATTTT.

This chain uses TRBV5-1 with TRBJ1-4; TRBD1 might be the D (5 bases). Germline lookup yields CDR1 SGHRS and CDR2 YFSETQ. Trimming took off 3 bases at V and 4 bases at J, with 10 bases between the two ends. The CDR3 loop spans 14 amino acids. CDR3 sequence reads: CASSSGLRNEKLFF. CDR3 nucleotides: TGCGCCAGCAGCTCAGGGCTCCGTAATGAAAAACTGTTTTTT. The whole variable domain, filled in from reference TRBV5-1 and TRBJ1-4, reads KAGVTQTPRYLIKTRGQQVTLSCSPISGHRSVSWYQQTPGQGLQFLFEYFSETQRNKGNFPGRFSGRQFSNSRSEMNVSTLELGDSALYLCASSSGLRNEKLFFGSGTQLSVL.

The table lists this clone with a few counts. This chain links TRBV11-2 with TRBJ2-7; D gene uncertain. The V gene's germline CDR1 is SGHAT and CDR2 FQNNGV. This CDR3 has 12 amino acids. V was trimmed by 2 bases and J by 2 bases, leaving 4 bases between them. CDR3 sequence (DNA): TGTGCCAGCAGCTTACAGGCCTACGAGCAGTACTTC. It yields the protein CASSLQAYEQYF.

V and J are TRBV19 and TRBJ2-2; TRBD1 agrees at 8 bases. Losses at the gene ends were 3 bases for V and 6 bases for J; bases not matched to a gene: 3. There are 14 residues in the CDR3. The V gene's germline CDR1 is LNHDA and CDR2 SQIVND (reference sequence). The CDR3 nucleotides are TGTGCCAGTAGTATCACAGGGGGACCCGGGGAGCTGTTTTTT. Protein sequence: CASSITGGPGELFF.